This T cell receptor delta chain appears in the sequencing data of a study of γδ T cells in repeated Plasmodium falciparum infection. Across the study: The natural-infection arm compared Malian children under seasonal malaria with matched Australian children. Overall study findings and caveats: Vdelta2-negative gammadelta repertoires appeared less diverse and less shared in Malian than Australian children.

The junction had 20 bases not matched to a gene; V was cut back by 5 bases and J by 0 bases. This CDR3 is 21 amino acids long. CDR1 is TSWWSYY and CDR2 is QGS in the germline V gene. TCRdb redid clone calling on the multiplex PCR reads using CATT. The table records 70,000 to 95,000 delta-chain clones, more than 1.4% of them present only once. Bulk repertoires came from Vgamma9/Vdelta2+ or Vdelta2-negative gammadelta T cells flow-sorted from PBMC. This clone has a count of ten or more. As yet, its antigen is unknown. Sequenced material: gamma-delta T cells from blood. J is TRDJ1 and V is TRDV1, with 11 bases matching TRDD3. This clonotype was sampled from a pool of human donors (malaria-infected and uninfected, not separated). The CDR3 nucleotides are TGTGCTCTTGGGAACGAGGGGAAGGGATGGGGGATACGTCGCGACACCGATAAACTCATCTTT. Protein sequence: CALGNEGKGWGIRRDTDKLIF.